This T cell receptor beta chain stems from a study of vaccination and CD4 T cells after COVID-19. The wider study: Nine convalescent cases were mild and one was severe, and all had been SARS-CoV-2 positive by nasal swab PCR. A median of roughly 97 days (range 35 to 161) separated diagnosis from post-COVID sampling.

As to time point: late sampling 161 to 241 days after vaccination in a few convalescent patients. V was cut by 2 bases and J by 3 bases, with 10 bases left in between. CDR1 MNHEY and CDR2 SMNVEV come from the germline V gene (reference sequence). The CDR3 is 14 amino acids. TCRdb independently ran MiXCR on the PCR reads; one entry per CDR3 protein. The data contain around 28,000 distinct CDR3 sequences, under 65% of them singletons. This specimen consisted of CD4+ T cells from blood, obtained about 7 months after SARS-CoV-2 vaccination. The origin of this receptor is a human donor who had recovered from COVID-19. V gene TRBV27 combines with J gene TRBJ1-1; possibly TRBD1 for D (5 bases). CDR3 coding DNA: TGTGCCAGCAGTTTAGAGGGGAAGTACACTGAAGCTTTCTTT. Translated, it gives CASSLEGKYTEAFF.